These 20 T cell receptor beta chains were all obtained from the same sample, sequenced in a study of blood T cell repertoires in COVID-19. Libraries were prepared by immunoSEQ multiplex PCR; TCRdb keeps only in-frame clonotypes and omits some of them. The sample includes a few hundred thousand clones, 75% to 90% of them seen just once. The sequencing input was PBMCs or T cells enriched from blood (not recorded which). The receptors come from a woman between 40 and 50 years old who had recovered from COVID-19.

J is TRBJ1-5 and V is TRBV30, with D perhaps TRBD1 (5 bases). This CDR3 contains 12 residues. The V gene's germline CDR1 is GTSNPN and CDR2 SVGIG (reference sequence). V lost 0 bases to trimming and J lost 7 bases, with 7 bases between them. CDR3 in DNA: TGTGCCTGGAGTGTACGGGGGCAGCCCCAGCATTTT. Translating it yields CAWSVRGQPQHF.

The rearrangement links TRBV3-1 (or the pseudogene TRBV3-2) to TRBJ2-3, with 7 bases matching TRBD2. This CDR3 has 15 amino acids. Per germline, CDR1 LGHDT and CDR2 YNNKEL (reference sequence). After removal of 4 bases from V and 1 base from J, the junction contained 5 bases not matched to a gene. CDR3 bases: TGTGCCAGCAGCCGAAGGGACTACCGCACAGATACGCAGTATTTT. Its protein product is CASSRRDYRTDTQYF.

For the CDR3, the DNA is TGTGCCAGCAGCCTAGGCCGCACAGCCGAAGCTTTCTTT. It is translated as CASSLGRTAEAFF. The chain has TRBV7-9 and TRBJ1-1; no definite D call. Germline lookup yields CDR1 SEHNR and CDR2 FQNEAQ (reference sequence). Trimming took 5 bases from V and 8 from J, leaving 15 bases between them. The CDR3 consists of 13 residues. Based on the CDR3 plus reference TRBV7-9 and TRBJ1-1, the full variable domain is DTGVSQNPRHKITKRGQNVTFRCDPISEHNRLYWYRQTLGQGPEFLTYFQNEAQLEKSRLLSDRFSAERPKGSFSTLEIQRTEQGDSAMYLCASSLGRTAEAFFGQGTRLTVV.

The chain employs TRBV6-2 or TRBV6-3 and TRBJ1-1; TRBD1 aligns across 9 bases. The CDR3 extends over 17 amino acids. J gave up 1 base and V 2 bases, and 8 bases lay outside the gene matches. The germline V gene encodes CDR1 MNHEY and CDR2 SVGEGT. The CDR3: CASSYPTGGLRNTEAFF. The CDR3 DNA is TGTGCCAGCAGTTACCCGACAGGGGGTCTGAGGAACACTGAAGCTTTCTTT.

This chain joins TRBV9 and TRBJ1-1, with D unresolved. The CDR3 totals 14 residues. Germline CDR1 SGDLS, CDR2 YYNGEE. V was pared by 0 bases and J by 1 base, with 7 bases between. CDR3 DNA: TGTGCCAGCAGCGTAGGAGGAGCGAACACTGAAGCTTTCTTT. It specifies CASSVGGANTEAFF.

V gene TRBV2 combines with J gene TRBJ2-4; 7 bases are shared with TRBD2. The germline CDR1 and CDR2 sequences are SNHLY and FYNNEI. CDR3 length: 16 amino acids. V shed 2 bases, J shed 0 bases, and the junction held 4 bases outside the gene matches. CDR3: CASSESGRGAKNIQYF. DNA for the CDR3: TGTGCCAGCAGTGAATCGGGGAGGGGAGCCAAAAACATTCAGTACTTC.

The chain combines TRBV18 with TRBJ2-2; D not certain. The CDR3 runs to 16 residues. Trimming took off 5 bases at V and 0 bases at J, with 13 bases between the two ends. The germline V gene has CDR1 KGHSH and CDR2 LQKENI. The CDR3: CASSSFGASNTGELFF. In DNA, the CDR3 is TGTGCCAGCTCATCTTTCGGAGCATCGAACACCGGGGAGCTGTTTTTT.

V and J are TRBV28 and TRBJ1-1, with 11 bases fitting TRBD1. V was clipped by 7 bases and J by 5 bases; unmatched bases: 12. Germline V gene sequence: CDR1 MDHEN, CDR2 SYDVKM. CDR3 size: 16 residues. This chain's CDR3 is CASTIQDRGQGTEAFF. CDR3 DNA sequence: TGTGCCAGCACGATCCAGGACAGGGGGCAGGGAACTGAAGCTTTCTTT.

The gene calls are TRBV3-1 (or the pseudogene TRBV3-2) and TRBJ2-7, with a weak D call TRBD1 (6 bases). The length of the CDR3 is 16 residues. The germline CDR1 and CDR2 sequences are LGHDT and YNNKEL (reference sequence). With 1 base removed from V and 2 bases from J, the gap between germline ends came to 15 bases. The CDR3 loop is CASSQARGQIAYEQYF. The CDR3 bases are TGTGCCAGCAGCCAAGCCCGGGGACAAATTGCCTACGAGCAGTACTTC.

The genes are TRBV10-2 and TRBJ2-7; the match to TRBD1 covers 9 bases. CDR1 is WSHSY, CDR2 SAAADI, per germline. This CDR3 has 13 amino acids. Losses at the gene ends were 4 bases for V and 2 bases for J; bases not matched to a gene: 0. The CDR3 DNA sequence: TGCGCCAGCAGTGGGGACAGGGCCTACGAGCAGTACTTC. This codes for CASSGDRAYEQYF.

This chain joins TRBV6-1 and TRBJ1-1; D may be TRBD1 (6 bases). Trimming took off 2 bases at V and 1 base at J, with 14 bases between the two ends. Per the germline V gene, CDR1 is MNHNS and CDR2 is SASEGT. The CDR3 spans 16 residues. The CDR3 DNA sequence: TGTGCCAGCAGTGAACTCTTCAGGGACAAGAACACTGAAGCTTTCTTT. It specifies CASSELFRDKNTEAFF.

The rearrangement links TRBV7-6 to TRBJ2-5; D remains unclear. CDR3 length equals 13 residues. V lost 2 bases and J 3 bases, leaving 7 bases between the germline ends. Germline V gene lookup returns CDR1 SGHVS and CDR2 FNYEAQ. The CDR3 DNA reads TGTGCCAGCAGCTTAAACAGCAAAGAGACCCAGTACTTC. Amino acid sequence: CASSLNSKETQYF.

The V gene is TRBV29-1, the J gene TRBJ2-4, with D unresolved. V was pared by 6 bases and J by 3 bases, with 15 bases between. The CDR3 has 14 residues. CDR1 is SQVTM and CDR2 is ANQGSEA in the germline V gene. This chain's CDR3 is CSVYKPGSKNIQYF. CDR3 sequence (DNA): TGCAGCGTCTATAAGCCAGGTAGCAAAAACATTCAGTACTTC.

This chain links TRBV7-3 with TRBJ2-3; 8 nucleotides agree with TRBD2. V gave up 4 bases and J gave up 4 bases; unmatched junction bases: 4. This CDR3 contains 14 residues. Germline CDR1 is SGHTA and CDR2 is FQGTGA. CDR3 residues: CASSSRAGADTQYF. CDR3 DNA: TGTGCCAGCAGCTCGCGAGCGGGGGCAGATACGCAGTATTTT.

V and J are TRBV28 and TRBJ2-7; the D gene is possibly TRBD2 (5 bases). The ends were cut back, 5 bases at V and 6 bases at J, with 17 bases in the middle. CDR1 is MDHEN, CDR2 SYDVKM, per germline. The CDR3 covers 14 residues. The CDR3 region has the DNA TGTGCCAGCAGTCCCGGGGTAGACCCTCGCGAGCAGTACTTC. This codes for CASSPGVDPREQYF.

The chain recombines TRBV7-9 with TRBJ1-5; D perhaps matches TRBD1 (5 bases). The germline V gene has CDR1 SEHNR and CDR2 FQNEAQ (reference sequence). The CDR3 consists of 15 residues. V was cut by 7 bases and J by 2 bases, with 15 bases left in between. The CDR3 DNA is TGTGCCAGCATCTCCCGCGGGACGGGCAATCAGCCCCAGCATTTT. Encoded protein: CASISRGTGNQPQHF.

The chain joins TRBV27 to TRBJ1-3; weak D call: TRBD1 (5 bases). The CDR3 extends over 15 amino acids. Deletions cut 10 bases from V and 1 base from J, with 17 bases between. Germline values: CDR1 MNHEY, CDR2 SMNVEV (reference sequence). In DNA form, the CDR3 reads TGTGCCAACTCTCAACCCAGGGATTCTGGAAACACCATATATTTT. Residues: CANSQPRDSGNTIYF.

This clone has only one observation. The CDR3 bases are TGTGCCAGCAGTTTCCAGACAGGGGGCCAAGAGACCCAGTACTTC. Translation: CASSFQTGGQETQYF. J is TRBJ2-5 and V is TRBV28, with 9 bases fitting TRBD1. CDR1 and CDR2 (germline): MDHEN, SYDVKM. V trimming: 3 bases; J trimming: 1 base; junction bases outside the gene matches: 3. The CDR3 has 15 amino acids.

The chain links TRBV28 to TRBJ1-2, with TRBD1 identical over 9 bases. J was trimmed by 3 bases and V by 5 bases; bases with no gene match: 10. The CDR3 spans 16 residues. CDR1 MDHEN and CDR2 SYDVKM come from the germline V gene. The CDR3 is CASSIQGADFHYGYTF. CDR3 coding DNA: TGTGCCAGCAGTATACAGGGGGCAGATTTTCACTATGGCTACACCTTC.

The V and J genes are TRBV15 and TRBJ2-2, with D possibly matching TRBD2 (5 bases). CDR1 LNHNV and CDR2 YYDKDF come from the germline V gene (reference sequence). The CDR3 is made up of 16 amino acids. V lost 1 base and J lost 7, with 16 bases in between. Here the CDR3 reads CATSRGPRGTNGELFF. The CDR3 bases are TGTGCCACCAGCAGAGGGCCCCGGGGAACGAACGGGGAGCTGTTTTTT.